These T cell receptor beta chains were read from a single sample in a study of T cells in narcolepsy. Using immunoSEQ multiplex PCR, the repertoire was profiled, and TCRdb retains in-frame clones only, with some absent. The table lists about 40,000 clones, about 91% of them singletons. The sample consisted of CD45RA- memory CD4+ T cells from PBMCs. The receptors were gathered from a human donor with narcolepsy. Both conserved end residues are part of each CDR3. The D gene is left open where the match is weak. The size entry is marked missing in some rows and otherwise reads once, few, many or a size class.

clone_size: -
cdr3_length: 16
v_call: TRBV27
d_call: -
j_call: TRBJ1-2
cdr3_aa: CASSRTFEGVGYGYTF
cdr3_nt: TGTGCCAGCAGCCGTACGTTCGAGGGCGTTGGCTATGGCTACACCTTC

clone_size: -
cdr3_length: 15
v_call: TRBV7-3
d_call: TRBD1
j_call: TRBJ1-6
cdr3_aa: CASSSQGQGLSPLHF
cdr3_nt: TGTGCCAGCAGCTCCCAGGGACAGGGGCTTTCACCCCTCCACTTT

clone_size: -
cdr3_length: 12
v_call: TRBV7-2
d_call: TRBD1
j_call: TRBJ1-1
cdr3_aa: CASSGRNRGAFF
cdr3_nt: TGTGCCAGCAGCGGCAGGAACAGGGGGGCTTTCTTT

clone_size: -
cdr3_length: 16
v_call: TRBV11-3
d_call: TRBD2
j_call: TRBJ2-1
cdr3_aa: CASSLGLAGGRNEQFF
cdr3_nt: TGTGCCAGCAGCTTAGGACTAGCGGGGGGCAGGAATGAGCAGTTCTTC

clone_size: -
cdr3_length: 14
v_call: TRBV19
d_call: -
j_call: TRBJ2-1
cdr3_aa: CASSPGPRTNEQFF
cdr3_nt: TGTGCCAGTAGTCCCGGTCCTAGAACCAATGAGCAGTTCTTC

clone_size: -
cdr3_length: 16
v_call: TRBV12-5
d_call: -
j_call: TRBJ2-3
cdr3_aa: CASGLVIGKRADTQYF
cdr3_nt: TGTGCTAGTGGTTTGGTAATCGGGAAGCGTGCAGATACGCAGTATTTT

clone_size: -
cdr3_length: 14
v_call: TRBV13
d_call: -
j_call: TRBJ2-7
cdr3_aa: CASSPKMGSLEQYF
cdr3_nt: TGTGCCAGCAGCCCCAAGATGGGTTCCCTCGAGCAGTACTTC

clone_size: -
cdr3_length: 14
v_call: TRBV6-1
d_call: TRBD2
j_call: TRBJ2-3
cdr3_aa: CASGSRGVPDTQYF
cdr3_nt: TGTGCCAGCGGCTCACGGGGGGTTCCAGATACGCAGTATTTT

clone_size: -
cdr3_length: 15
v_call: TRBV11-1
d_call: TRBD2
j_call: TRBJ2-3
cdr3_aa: CASSSRLAGGDTQYF
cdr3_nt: TGTGCCAGCAGCTCCCGACTAGCGGGTGGAGATACGCAGTATTTT

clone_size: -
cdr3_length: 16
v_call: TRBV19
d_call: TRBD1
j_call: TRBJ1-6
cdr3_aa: CASSIRTGGEDSPLHF
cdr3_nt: TGTGCCAGTAGTATAAGGACAGGGGGCGAGGATTCACCCCTCCACTTT

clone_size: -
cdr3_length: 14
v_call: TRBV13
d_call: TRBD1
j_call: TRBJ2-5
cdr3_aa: CASTRQGLGETQYF
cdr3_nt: TGTGCCAGCACTAGACAGGGATTGGGGGAGACCCAGTACTTC

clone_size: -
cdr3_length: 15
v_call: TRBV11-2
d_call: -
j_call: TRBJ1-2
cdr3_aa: CASSLSEGINYGYTF
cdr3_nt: TGTGCCAGCAGCTTATCGGAGGGGATTAACTATGGCTACACCTTC

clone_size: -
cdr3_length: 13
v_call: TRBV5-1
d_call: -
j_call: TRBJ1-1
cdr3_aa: CASTQSGNTEAFF
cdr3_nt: TGCGCCAGCACCCAATCAGGGAACACTGAAGCTTTCTTT

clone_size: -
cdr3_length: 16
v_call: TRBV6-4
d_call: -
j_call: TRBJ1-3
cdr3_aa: CASPRGVLNSGNTIYF
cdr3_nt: TGTGCCAGCCCCCGAGGGGTACTGAACTCTGGAAACACCATATATTTT

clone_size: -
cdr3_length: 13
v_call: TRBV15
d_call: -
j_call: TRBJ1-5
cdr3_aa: CATTQEYTAPQHF
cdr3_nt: TGTGCCACCACTCAAGAGTACACGGCCCCCCAGCATTTT

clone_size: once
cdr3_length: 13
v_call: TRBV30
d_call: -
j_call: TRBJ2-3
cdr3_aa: CAWSVQDTDTQYF
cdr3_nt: TGTGCCTGGAGTGTGCAAGACACAGATACGCAGTATTTT

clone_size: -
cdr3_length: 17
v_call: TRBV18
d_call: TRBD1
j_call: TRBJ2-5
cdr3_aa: CASSPRPGGAGSETQYF
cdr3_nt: TGTGCCAGCTCACCAAGGCCAGGGGGCGCCGGCTCGGAGACCCAGTACTTC

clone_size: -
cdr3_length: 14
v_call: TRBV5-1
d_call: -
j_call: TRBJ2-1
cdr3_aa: CASSPITGNNEQFF
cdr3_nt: TGCGCCAGCAGCCCAATTACAGGGAACAATGAGCAGTTCTTC